This is a list of T cell receptor beta chains from one sample in a study of blood T cell repertoires in COVID-19. Sequenced by immunoSEQ multiplex PCR; TCRdb stores in-frame clones only, minus some. The data contain 200,000 or so clones, approximately 82% of them singletons. The sample consisted of peripheral blood. The receptors shown here come from a human donor in a cohort sampled during active COVID-19. CDR3s include the opening cysteine and the closing phenylalanine or tryptophan. A D gene is named only where the DNA matches it firmly. Clone size is stated in some rows and not others, as once, few, many or a class when expanded.

>.|.|TRBJ1-1|TRBV28
CASSRRSVVNTEAFF
TGTGCCAGCAGCCGACGAAGCGTGGTGAACACTGAAGCTTTCTTT
>.|.|TRBJ2-7|TRBV5-8
CASARGGSEHEQYF
TGTGCCAGCGCCAGAGGGGGTAGTGAGCACGAGCAGTACTTC
>medium-sized|.|TRBJ2-7|TRBV18
CASSPTRYGYEQYF
TGTGCCAGCTCACCGACTAGGTACGGCTACGAGCAGTACTTC
>.|.|TRBJ1-2|TRBV28
CASSLWQGWYGYTF
TGTGCCAGCAGTTTATGGCAGGGATGGTATGGCTACACCTTC
>.|.|TRBJ2-7|TRBV10-3
CAISVDSSYEQYF
TGTGCCATCAGTGTTGATAGCTCCTACGAGCAGTACTTC
>once|TRBD2|TRBJ2-1|TRBV5-1
CASSLGAGVLRGEQFF
TGCGCCAGCAGCTTGGGTGCGGGAGTTCTTAGGGGTGAGCAGTTCTTC
>few|.|TRBJ2-1|TRBV5-1
CASTPPGGNEQFF
TGCGCCAGCACTCCCCCCGGGGGTAATGAGCAGTTCTTC
>.|.|TRBJ1-4|TRBV19
CASSIDSGAQEKLFF
TGTGCCAGTAGTATAGATTCAGGGGCGCAAGAAAAACTGTTTTTT
>.|TRBD2|TRBJ2-1|TRBV4-1
CASSRQQGGTSGRNEQFF
TGCGCCAGCAGCCGCCAACAGGGAGGGACTAGCGGGAGGAATGAGCAGTTCTTC
>.|TRBD2|TRBJ2-1|TRBV27
CASSLGGSYYNEQFF
TGTGCCAGCAGTTTAGGCGGGAGCTACTACAATGAGCAGTTCTTC
>.|TRBD2|TRBJ2-7|TRBV28
CASSLLAGRYEQYF
TGTGCCAGCAGTTTGCTAGCGGGAAGGTACGAGCAGTACTTC
>.|.|TRBJ2-5|TRBV25-1
CASSVGIGVNRETQYF
TGTGCCAGCAGTGTTGGAATAGGGGTGAATCGGGAGACCCAGTACTTC
>.|TRBD1|TRBJ1-1|TRBV10-3
CAITLGQGVAFF
TGTGCCATCACCCTCGGACAGGGGGTGGCTTTCTTT
>few|.|TRBJ2-7|TRBV27
CASSLGQSYEQYF
TGTGCCAGCAGTTTAGGGCAGTCCTACGAGCAGTACTTC
>.|TRBD1|TRBJ2-1|TRBV20-1
CSASPYRRTGQINEQFF
TGCAGTGCTAGTCCCTACAGGCGGACAGGGCAAATCAATGAGCAGTTCTTC
>.|TRBD2|TRBJ2-7|TRBV5-6
CASSFSGRAVYEQYF
TGTGCCAGCAGCTTCTCGGGGAGGGCGGTCTACGAGCAGTACTTC
>.|.|TRBJ2-3|TRBV18
CASSVSMADTQYF
TGTGCCAGCTCAGTTTCTATGGCAGATACGCAGTATTTT
>.|.|TRBJ2-5|TRBV9
CASSTWGVMETQYF
TGTGCCAGCAGCACCTGGGGGGTGATGGAGACCCAGTACTTC
>.|.|TRBJ2-1|TRBV7-9
CASSTDRPTTGRVYNEQFF
TGTGCCAGCAGCACAGACAGGCCTACTACGGGAAGGGTCTACAATGAGCAGTTCTTC
>.|.|TRBJ2-3|TRBV6-6
CASRNFGQISTDTQYF
TGTGCCAGCAGGAACTTTGGACAGATCAGCACAGATACGCAGTATTTT
>.|.|TRBJ2-1|TRBV18
CASSRLGQRSYNEQFF
TGTGCCAGCTCACGTTTAGGACAGAGGTCCTACAATGAGCAGTTCTTC